This TCR beta chain was captured by sequencing in a study of shared clonotypes between healthy human individuals. This CDR3 spans 14 amino acids. J lost 7 bases, V lost 2 bases, and 7 bases had no gene match. Per germline, CDR1 SGHDT and CDR2 YYEEEE. Study-wide results and caveats: Among donors, the sharing of clonotypes was expected to be influenced by sequencing depth.

Assay used: immunoSEQ multiplex PCR; TCRdb lists only in-frame clones, some missing. The data show over a million clones, 78% seen once. On this clone itself: Its antigen remains unknown.

Only Caucasian adults living in Nashville, Tennessee made up the donor group. This sequence was found in a man aged 18 to 35 in good health. Some clones in this sample may be carry-over from other donors' samples. Sequencing was carried out using memory CD4+ T cells from PBMCs. Subset specified: CD45RA-negative fraction. This chain links TRBV5-6 with TRBJ2-7; 9 bases are a match to TRBD2. CDR3 region: CASSFAGGLGEQYF. The CDR3 DNA reads as TGTGCCAGCAGCTTTGCGGGAGGGCTGGGGGAGCAGTACTTC.